The next 6 T cell receptor beta chains were all read from a single sample in a study of regulatory T cells in long-lasting Graves disease. Arm-PCR of CDR3 regions and iRepertoire HTBI primers were the basis on which TCR beta libraries were built. TCRdb reprocessed the multiplex PCR reads via MiXCR and lists one record per CDR3 protein. The sample lists about 440,000 distinct CDR3 sequences; approximately 15% were seen once. Time point of the sample: newly diagnosed GD, antithyroid drugs for less than 3 months. TCR sequences were obtained from RNA taken from PBMCs. Separately, the same data were catalogued under a study of T cells in Graves' hyperthyroidism and ophthalmopathy.

The sequenced sample was peripheral blood mononuclear cells (PBMCs), obtained at new diagnosis, from a patient treated with antithyroid drugs. All receptors derive from a woman in her 30s with Graves disease.

This clonotype was observed a single time. A much larger clone differs by one base, so this may be a read error. V is TRBV5-1 and J is TRBJ2-1; 8 bases map to TRBD1. The CDR3 spans 15 residues. Germline V lookup: CDR1 SGHRS, CDR2 YFSETQ. After removal of 4 bases from V and 10 bases from J, the junction contained 13 bases not matched to a gene. CDR3 sequence: CASSPTRQGTYEQFF. The CDR3 nucleotides are TGCGCCAGCAGCCCCACCCGACAGGGGACCTACGAGCAGTTCTTC.

Details on this clonotype: Just one base apart from a much larger clone, this may be a read error. The chain recombines TRBV29-1 with TRBJ1-2; D is uncertain. The CDR3 covers 16 residues. The V gene lost 6 bases and the J gene lost 2 bases, with 22 bases spanning the gap. Germline V CDR1 and CDR2: SQVTM, ANQGSEA. The CDR3 loop reads CSVPDPRAAGNYGYTF. In DNA, the CDR3 is TGCAGCGTCCCGGACCCGAGGGCGGCGGGAAACTATGGCTACACCTTC.

The rearrangement uses TRBV18 and TRBJ2-4; 10 positions agree with TRBD2. This CDR3 spans 17 amino acids. The V and J ends lost 2 bases and 9 bases, in that order; junction bases with no gene match: 13. Germline V gives CDR1 KGHSH, CDR2 LQKENI. The CDR3 DNA follows: TGTGCCAGCTCACCAATCCGGACTAGCGGCACCATGGGCATTCAGTACTTC. It translates to CASSPIRTSGTMGIQYF.

This rearrangement joins TRBV20-1 to TRBJ2-1; no clear D. Germline lookup yields CDR1 DFQATT and CDR2 SNEGSKA (reference sequence). The CDR3 is 13 residues long. V lost 1 base and J 10 bases, leaving 14 bases between the germline ends. The CDR3 reads CSARGFRSYEQFF. The CDR3 region has the DNA TGCAGTGCTAGAGGTTTTCGTTCCTACGAGCAGTTCTTC.

In this sample, this clonotype turned up many times. J is TRBJ2-5 and V is TRBV6-1; TRBD1 matches at 8 bases. J gave up 1 base and V 8 bases, and 6 bases lay outside the gene matches. Germline V gene sequence: CDR1 MNHNS, CDR2 SASEGT. The CDR3 has 14 amino acids. CDR3 amino acids: CASGTGRSQETQYF. CDR3 nucleotide sequence: TGTGCCAGCGGGACAGGTCGAAGCCAAGAGACCCAGTACTTC.

The chain carries TRBV24-1 and TRBJ2-5; tentative D call: TRBD2 (7 bases). With 1 base removed from V and 1 base from J, the gap between germline ends came to 12 bases. Germline V gene data show CDR1 as KGHDR and CDR2 as SFDVKD. The CDR3 runs to 16 residues. CDR3 nucleotides: TGTGCCACCAGTGATTTCGGGGGGCCCGGCCAAGAGACCCAGTACTTC. This gives the protein CATSDFGGPGQETQYF.